These 8 T cell receptor beta chains originate from one sample sequenced in a study of blood T cell repertoires in COVID-19. Clones were read by immunoSEQ multiplex PCR, and TCRdb kept only the in-frame ones, dropping some. Of 150,000 to 200,000 clones in the sample, approximately 88% were seen once. What was sequenced was peripheral blood. Every receptor here comes from a woman aged 40 to 50 with COVID-19, enrolled during active disease.

The V and J genes are TRBV28 and TRBJ1-1; the match to TRBD1 covers 8 bases. CDR1 and CDR2 from the germline V gene are MDHEN and SYDVKM. The CDR3 is 14 amino acids. V lost 3 bases, J lost 4 bases, and 4 bases stayed unmatched. The CDR3, as DNA: TGTGCCAGCAGTTTGGCCGGGACAGGCACTGAAGCTTTCTTT. Translating gives CASSLAGTGTEAFF.

As concerns this clone: It is likely a read error, because the conserved phenylalanine at the end of the CDR3 is missing. No DNA is shown, since the ends of the CDR3 on it are uncertain; the CDR3 is the one TCRdb lists. The V and J genes are TRBV27 and TRBJ1-3. Termini included, the CDR3 measures 10 amino acids. The germline V gene has CDR1 MNHEY and CDR2 SMNVEV (reference sequence). The CDR3: CASTWGERTL.

This sequence joins TRBV2 and TRBJ2-7, with 8 bases that match TRBD1. The CDR3 extends over 16 amino acids. The trim removed 3 bases at V and 6 bases at J, leaving 13 bases unmatched. Germline V gene sequence: CDR1 SNHLY, CDR2 FYNNEI. Here the CDR3 DNA reads TGTGCCAGCAGTGAGCGGTTGGGGACAGGATCGTCCGAGCAGTACTTC. The encoded protein is CASSERLGTGSSEQYF.

The V gene is TRBV6-1, the J gene TRBJ1-1, with TRBD1 matching over 7 bases. CDR1 and CDR2 from the germline V gene are MNHNS and SASEGT. The CDR3 has 14 amino acids. Losses at the gene ends were 3 bases for V and 1 base for J; bases not matched to a gene: 2. The CDR3, as DNA: TGTGCCAGCAGTGACAGGGGGAAGAACACTGAAGCTTTCTTT. Amino acids: CASSDRGKNTEAFF.

The chain is built from TRBV7-2 and TRBJ1-4; the D is unclear. The CDR3 has 15 amino acids. CDR1 is SGHTA, CDR2 FQGNSA, per germline. V lost 0 bases and J lost 7, with 12 bases in between. CDR3 in amino acids: CASSLAASKSEKLFF. CDR3 DNA sequence: TGTGCCAGCAGCTTAGCGGCAAGTAAAAGTGAAAAACTGTTTTTT.

Here the CDR3 reads CASSPNSYGYTF. As DNA, the CDR3 is TGTGCCAGCAGTCCGAACTCCTATGGCTACACCTTC. This chain links TRBV12-3 or TRBV12-4 with TRBJ1-2; no reliable D call. Trimming shortened V by 5 bases and J by 4 bases, and 8 bases separated the two germline ends. CDR3 size: 12 residues.

The CDR3 reads CASKYRGRENTIYF. The CDR3 nucleotides read TGTGCCAGTAAATACAGGGGGCGCGAAAACACCATATATTTT. The V gene is TRBV19, the J gene TRBJ1-3; TRBD1 aligns across 9 bases. V gave up 7 bases and J gave up 6 bases; unmatched junction bases: 7. The CDR3 spans 14 residues. Germline V CDR1 and CDR2: LNHDA, SQIVND (reference sequence).

The chain recombines TRBV6-2 or TRBV6-3 with TRBJ2-3; TRBD2 agrees at 16 bases. Germline trimming cut 5 bases from V and 0 bases from J; bases unmatched to any gene: 11. Germline lookup yields CDR1 MNHEY and CDR2 SVGEGT. This CDR3 spans 20 amino acids. CDR3 in amino acids: CASSQPPGLAGGASTDTQYF. The CDR3 DNA is TGTGCCAGCAGTCAACCTCCGGGACTAGCGGGGGGGGCCAGCACAGATACGCAGTATTTT.